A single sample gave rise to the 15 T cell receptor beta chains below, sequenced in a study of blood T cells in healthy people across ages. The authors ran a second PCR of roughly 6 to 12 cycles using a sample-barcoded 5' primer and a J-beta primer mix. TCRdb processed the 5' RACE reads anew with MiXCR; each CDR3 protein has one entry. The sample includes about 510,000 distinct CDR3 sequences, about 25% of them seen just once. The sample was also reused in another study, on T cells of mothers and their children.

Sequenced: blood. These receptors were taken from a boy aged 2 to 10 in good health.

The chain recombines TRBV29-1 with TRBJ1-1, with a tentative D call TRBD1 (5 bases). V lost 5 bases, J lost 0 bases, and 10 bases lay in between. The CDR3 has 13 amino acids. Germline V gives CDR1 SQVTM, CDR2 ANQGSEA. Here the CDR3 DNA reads TGCAGCGTTTTAAAGACAGTGAACACTGAAGCTTTCTTT. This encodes CSVLKTVNTEAFF.

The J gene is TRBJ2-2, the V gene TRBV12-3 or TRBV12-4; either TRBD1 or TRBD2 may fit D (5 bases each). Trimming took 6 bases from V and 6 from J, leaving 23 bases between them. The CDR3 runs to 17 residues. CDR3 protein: CASSPRDPVAGAGELFF. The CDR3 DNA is TGTGCCAGCAGCCCCCGGGACCCAGTCGCCGGAGCCGGGGAGCTGTTTTTT.

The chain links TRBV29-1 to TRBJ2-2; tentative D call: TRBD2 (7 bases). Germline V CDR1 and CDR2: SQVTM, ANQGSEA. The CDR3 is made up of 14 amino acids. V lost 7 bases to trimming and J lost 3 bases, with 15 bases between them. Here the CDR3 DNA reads TGCAGCGCCGCTACAGGGAGGGACACCGGGGAGCTGTTTTTT. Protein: CSAATGRDTGELFF.

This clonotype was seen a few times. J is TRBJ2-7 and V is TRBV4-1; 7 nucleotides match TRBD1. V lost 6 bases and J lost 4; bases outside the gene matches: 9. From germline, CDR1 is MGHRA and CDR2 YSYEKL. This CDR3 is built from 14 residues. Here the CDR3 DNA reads TGCGCCAGCAGTCCGACAGGGCGTTTTTACGAGCAGTACTTC. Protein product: CASSPTGRFYEQYF.

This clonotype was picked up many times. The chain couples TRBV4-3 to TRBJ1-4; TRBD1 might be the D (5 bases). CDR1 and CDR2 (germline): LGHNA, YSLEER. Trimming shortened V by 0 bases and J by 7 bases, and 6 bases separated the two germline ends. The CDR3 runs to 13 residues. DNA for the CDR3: TGCGCCAGCAGCCAAGATAGGGGTGAAAAACTGTTTTTT. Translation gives CASSQDRGEKLFF.

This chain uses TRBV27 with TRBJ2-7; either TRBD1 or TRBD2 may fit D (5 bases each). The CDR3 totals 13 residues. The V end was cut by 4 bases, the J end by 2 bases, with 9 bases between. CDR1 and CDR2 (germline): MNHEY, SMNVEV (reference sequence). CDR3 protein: CASSWGNTYEQYF. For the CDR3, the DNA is TGTGCCAGCAGTTGGGGGAATACCTACGAGCAGTACTTC.

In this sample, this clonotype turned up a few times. DNA of the CDR3: TGTGCCAGCAGCCGAGCGGCTAGCGGGAGGGGAGTCATTCAGTACTTC. Translated, it gives CASSRAASGRGVIQYF. The chain employs TRBV6-1 and TRBJ2-4; TRBD2 matches 12 bases. Germline V lookup: CDR1 MNHNS, CDR2 SASEGT. The junction had 12 bases not matched to a gene; V was cut back by 6 bases and J by 9 bases. This CDR3 region has 16 residues.

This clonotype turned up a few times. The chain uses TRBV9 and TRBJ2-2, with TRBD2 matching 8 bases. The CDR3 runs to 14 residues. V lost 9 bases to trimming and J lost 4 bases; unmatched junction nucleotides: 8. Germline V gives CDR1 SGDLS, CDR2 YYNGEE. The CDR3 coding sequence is TGTGCCAACCGATCCGGGGGGGCCACCGGGGAGCTGTTTTTT. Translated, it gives CANRSGGATGELFF.

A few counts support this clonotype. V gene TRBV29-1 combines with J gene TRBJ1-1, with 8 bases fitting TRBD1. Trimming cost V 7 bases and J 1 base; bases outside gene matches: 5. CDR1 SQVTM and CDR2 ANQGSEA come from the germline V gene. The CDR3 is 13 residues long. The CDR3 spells CSAQDRANTEAFF. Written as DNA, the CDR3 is TGCAGCGCTCAGGACAGGGCGAACACTGAAGCTTTCTTT.

CDR3: CASSPSQAALYNEQFF. The CDR3 DNA sequence: TGTGCCAGCTCACCATCACAGGCAGCCTTATACAATGAGCAGTTCTTC. This chain uses TRBV18 with TRBJ2-5, with a possible D match to TRBD1 (5 bases). The J call is doubtful: the DNA matches TRBJ2-1 better. The CDR3 is made up of 16 amino acids. CDR1 is KGHSH and CDR2 is LQKENI in the germline V gene.

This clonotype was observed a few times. In DNA form, the CDR3 reads TGCAGCGCCATTGAGGTCGGGAATGAGCAGTTCTTC. It translates to CSAIEVGNEQFF. The rearrangement uses TRBV29-1 and TRBJ2-1; D is ambiguous. The V gene's germline CDR1 is SQVTM and CDR2 ANQGSEA. The CDR3 loop spans 12 amino acids. Trimming took 7 bases from V and 7 from J, leaving 14 bases between them.

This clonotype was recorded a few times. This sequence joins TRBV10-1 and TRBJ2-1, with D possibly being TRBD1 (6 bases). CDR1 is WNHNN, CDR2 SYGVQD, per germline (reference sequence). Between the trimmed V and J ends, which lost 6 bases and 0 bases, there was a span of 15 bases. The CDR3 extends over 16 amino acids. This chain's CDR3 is CASSTSEGGSYNEQFF. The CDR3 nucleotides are TGCGCCAGCAGCACATCCGAAGGGGGCTCCTACAATGAGCAGTTCTTC.

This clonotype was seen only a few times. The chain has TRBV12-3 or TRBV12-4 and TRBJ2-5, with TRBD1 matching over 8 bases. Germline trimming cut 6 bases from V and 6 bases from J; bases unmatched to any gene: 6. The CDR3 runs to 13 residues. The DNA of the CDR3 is TGTGCCAGCAGATCGGACAGGGCACAGACCCAGTACTTC. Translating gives CASRSDRAQTQYF.

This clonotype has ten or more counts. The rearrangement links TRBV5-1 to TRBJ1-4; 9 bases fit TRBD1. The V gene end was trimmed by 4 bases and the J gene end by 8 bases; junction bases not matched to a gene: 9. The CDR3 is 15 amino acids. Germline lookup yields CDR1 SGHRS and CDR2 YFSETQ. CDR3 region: CASSGGQGRNEKLFF. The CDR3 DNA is TGCGCCAGCAGCGGAGGACAGGGGAGGAACGAAAAACTGTTTTTT.

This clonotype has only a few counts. CDR3 in amino acids: CASSYSANNQGFGTGELFF. CDR3 bases: TGTGCCAGCAGTTATTCTGCTAATAATCAGGGGTTTGGCACCGGGGAGCTGTTTTTT. The chain is built from TRBV6-5 and TRBJ2-2, with a possible D match to TRBD1 (6 bases). Germline V gene lookup returns CDR1 MNHEY and CDR2 SVGAGI. This CDR3 is 19 amino acids long. The V and J ends lost 3 bases and 4 bases respectively, with 24 bases between them.